This T cell receptor beta chain comes out of a study of beta chain features in type 1 diabetes. Since all of the isolated RNA was reverse transcribed, expressed TCRB transcripts were what got sequenced. The protocol was immunoSEQ multiplex PCR, while the TCRdb copy is restricted to in-frame clones and leaves out a portion. The sample has 150,000 to 170,000 clones, 10% seen once. This clone was detected a few times. Its antigen is not identified. Naive, central memory, regulatory and stem cell-like memory cells within the CD4+ compartment were sorted using CD45RO/CCR7/CD25/CD127/CD95/CD27. The authors obtained over 98% purity in all sorted populations. Trimming left V 3 bases short and J 2 bases short, with 20 bases between. The CDR3 sequence is 17 residues long. In germline, CDR1 is LNHNV, CDR2 YYDKDF (reference sequence). General study points: All four CD4+ subsets of Type 1 diabetes patients contained TCRB CDR3s that were moderately but significantly shorter.

The chain has TRBV15 and TRBJ2-7; D possibly corresponds to TRBD1 (6 bases). Sequenced sample: central memory CD4+ T cells from blood. The sequence derives from a man aged 30 to 45 with type 1 diabetes. In nucleotides, the CDR3 is TGTGCCACCAGCAGGGAGCCTATGGGGGCGTCAGCCTACGAGCAGTACTTC. It specifies CATSREPMGASAYEQYF.